These T cell receptor beta chains were read from a single sample in a study of T cells expressing NK-cell markers. One entry per CDR3 protein, without DNA, is what TCRdb gives after re-calling the 5' RACE reads. The sample has fewer than 550,000 distinct CDR3 sequences, and its top ten clones hold roughly 1.4%. The sample comprised blood T cells: a sorted CD56 or NKG2C T cell subset, CD4+ or CD8+ T cells, or bulk PBMC T cells (not recorded which). The origin of the receptors is a woman between 50 and 59 years old in good health. Each CDR3 is given with its conserved first and last residue.

J gene	V gene	CDR3 protein
TRBJ2-1	TRBV11-2	CASSGNRRLAYNEQFF
TRBJ1-1	TRBV6-6	CASSYSGAVGTEAFF
TRBJ1-6	TRBV29-1	CSVGTGANSPLHF
TRBJ2-1	TRBV10-3	CAISTSGSGNEQFF
TRBJ2-1	TRBV24-1	CATAAGLEYNEQFF
TRBJ1-1	TRBV5-6	CASSTRDRYFTEAFF
TRBJ2-5	TRBV5-1	CASSSRVIGETQYF
TRBJ2-7	TRBV7-3	CASSLGGGYYEQYF
TRBJ2-4	TRBV5-1	CASSPERATAKNIQYF
TRBJ2-1	TRBV11-2	CASRDIMGNEQFF
TRBJ2-3	TRBV5-1	CASSLEGQGRDTQYF
TRBJ2-5	TRBV20-1	CSARRVAGGETQYF